The 2 T cell receptor beta chains given below trace back to one sample, sequenced in a study of blood T cell repertoires in COVID-19 (TCRdb year 2020). Library preparation was by the immunoSEQ multiplex PCR assay. Entries here come from immuneACCESS through TCRdb and include only in-frame sequences with V and J called. Some clones fail to appear in such tables; in the studies checked, an unresolved V gene covers under half of the shortfall, and the cause of the remainder is unknown. A total of tens of thousands of clones appear in this sample, about 79% of them only once. The top ten constitute 3.5% to 4.5% of the sample. Specimen: peripheral blood. These receptors were obtained from a woman aged 45-59 years with acute or convalescent COVID-19.

The chain couples TRBV6-5 to TRBJ1-4; possible D gene TRBD1, 6 bases. There are 15 residues in the CDR3. Germline V gives CDR1 MNHEY, CDR2 SVGAGI. Trimming shortened V by 5 bases and J by 6 bases, and 16 bases separated the two germline ends. The CDR3 bases are TGTGCCAGCAGTCCTACAGGGCCGGCAGATGAAAAACTGTTTTTT. The encoded protein is CASSPTGPADEKLFF.

The chain is built from TRBV4-2 and TRBJ1-4; D is ambiguous. V lost 0 bases to trimming and J lost 13 bases, with 12 bases between them. Germline loops: CDR1 LGHNA, CDR2 YNFKEQ. CDR3 length: 13 residues. CDR3 DNA sequence: TGTGCCAGCAGCCAAGATCTACCCGCGGGACTGTTTTTT. It encodes CASSQDLPAGLFF.